This is a list of T cell receptor beta chains from one sample in a study of T cell clonotyping in hematopoietic cell transplantation. Measured with immunoSEQ multiplex PCR; TCRdb has only the in-frame clones, and not every one. In the table there are 60,000 to 75,000 clones, roughly 94% of which are singletons. Source material: peripheral blood mononuclear cells. The source is a man aged 50-60 years in good health. Some clones in this sample may be carry-over from other donors' samples. CDR3s include the opening cysteine and the closing phenylalanine or tryptophan. A D gene is named only where the DNA matches it firmly. Size is omitted from some rows. Given values are once, few, many or a class for expanded clones.

j_call,d_call,clone_size,v_call,cdr3_aa,cdr3_nt
TRBJ2-7,TRBD2,-,TRBV14,CASSWTSGTYEQYF,TGTGCCAGCAGCTGGACTAGCGGGACTTACGAGCAGTACTTC
TRBJ1-1,TRBD1,-,TRBV5-8,CASSRRGLAGFSFF,TGTGCCAGCAGCCGCAGGGGGCTAGCGGGGTTTTCTTTCTTT
TRBJ2-7,TRBD2,-,TRBV28,CASSLSHTSGGTYEQYF,TGTGCCAGCAGTTTATCCCACACTAGCGGGGGAACCTACGAGCAGTACTTC
TRBJ2-3,-,-,TRBV9,CASSSRGTDTQYF,TGTGCCAGCAGCAGCCGCGGCACAGATACGCAGTATTTT
TRBJ2-1,-,-,TRBV7-2,CASSPRTGWDEQFF,TGTGCCAGCAGCCCTCGGACGGGGTGGGATGAGCAGTTCTTC
TRBJ1-2,-,-,TRBV5-1,CASSFDSADGYTF,TGCGCCAGCAGCTTCGACAGTGCAGATGGCTACACCTTC
TRBJ1-3,-,-,TRBV9,CASSGSRVSGNTIYF,TGTGCCAGCAGCGGATCCAGGGTATCTGGAAACACCATATATTTT
TRBJ2-7,TRBD2,-,TRBV5-1,CASSTSGPRDSEQYF,TGCGCCAGCAGCACTAGCGGCCCACGGGACTCCGAGCAGTACTTC
TRBJ1-6,TRBD1,-,TRBV6-5,CASSSGQGGNSPLHF,TGTGCCAGCAGTTCGGGACAGGGTGGGAATTCACCCCTCCACTTT
TRBJ1-5,-,-,TRBV6-5,CASSYGLDPNQPQHF,TGTGCCAGCAGTTACGGGCTCGACCCAAATCAGCCCCAGCATTTT
TRBJ2-7,-,few,TRBV6-5,CASSSGIPGEQYF,TGTGCCAGCAGTTCAGGGATACCGGGCGAGCAGTACTTC
TRBJ2-7,-,-,TRBV15,CATRTMGGLGQYF,TGTGCCACCCGTACTATGGGGGGCCTAGGACAGTACTTC
TRBJ2-7,-,once,TRBV27,CASSFGTEQYF,TGTGCCAGCAGTTTTGGCACCGAGCAGTACTTC
TRBJ2-5,-,-,TRBV10-3,CAISESGPGSGKETQYF,TGTGCCATCAGTGAGTCCGGCCCAGGGTCAGGCAAAGAGACCCAGTACTTC
TRBJ2-4,-,-,TRBV20-1,CSASLGNIQYF,TGCAGTGCTAGTCTGGGAAACATTCAGTACTTC
TRBJ2-7,-,-,TRBV9,CASSVGLEITYEQYF,TGTGCCAGCAGCGTAGGGCTAGAGATCACCTACGAGCAGTACTTC
TRBJ2-3,TRBD2,-,TRBV30,CAWVPGTSGYTQYF,TGTGCCTGGGTTCCCGGGACTAGCGGCTATACGCAGTATTTT
TRBJ2-7,-,once,TRBV27,CASSFRGLGREQYF,TGTGCCAGCAGTTTCCGGGGCTTGGGACGGGAGCAGTACTTC
TRBJ2-5,-,few,TRBV2,CASSGEEHLYQETQYF,TGTGCCAGCAGTGGGGAAGAACACCTGTACCAAGAGACCCAGTACTTC
TRBJ1-4,-,-,TRBV2,CASSVGFLEKLFF,TGTGCCAGCAGTGTAGGGTTCCTTGAAAAACTGTTTTTT
TRBJ1-1,-,-,TRBV27,CASFPLGGNTEAFF,TGTGCCAGCTTCCCTCTCGGCGGAAACACTGAAGCTTTCTTT
TRBJ1-2,-,-,TRBV29-1,CSVEGRESRRYGYTF,TGCAGCGTTGAAGGGCGGGAGAGTAGGCGCTATGGCTACACCTTC
TRBJ1-1,TRBD1,-,TRBV6-1,CASGRQGVGGEAFF,TGTGCCAGCGGGAGACAGGGGGTGGGTGGTGAAGCTTTCTTT
TRBJ2-1,-,-,TRBV27,CASSNRTLWGEQFF,TGTGCCAGCAGTAACCGGACCCTTTGGGGTGAGCAGTTCTTC
TRBJ2-7,-,-,TRBV6-6,CASSYPLTGSYEQYF,TGTGCCAGCAGTTACCCTCTTACGGGGTCCTACGAGCAGTACTTC
TRBJ2-7,-,-,TRBV28,CASSPGPRDTHYEQYF,TGTGCCAGCAGTCCCGGCCCCCGGGACACTCACTACGAGCAGTACTTC
TRBJ2-3,-,-,TRBV14,CASSQAGGESTDTQYF,TGTGCCAGCAGCCAAGCGGGCGGGGAGAGCACAGATACGCAGTATTTT
TRBJ1-1,-,-,TRBV2,CASSYRGIGTEAFF,TGTGCCAGCAGTTATAGGGGTATTGGCACTGAAGCTTTCTTT